This T cell receptor beta chain is from a study of blood T cells in healthy people across ages. CDR1 and CDR2 (germline): ENHRY, SYGVKD. This CDR3 contains 14 residues. With V trimmed by 7 bases and J by 3 bases, 8 bases remained unmatched. Primed by a sample-barcoded 5' primer and a J-beta primer mix, a second PCR proceeded for 7 to 11 cycles. Individual samples furnished no less than 3 million CDR3-containing paired-end reads apiece. One entry per CDR3 protein results from TCRdb running MiXCR on the 5' RACE reads. The top ten hold 10% to 15% of the sample, which has fewer than 950,000 distinct CDR3 sequences, 35% to 40% seen once. Notes on the study in general: The diversity estimates, figures obtained from one million T cells, were considered underestimates.

Ranging in age from about 6 to 95, the donors were healthy Caucasian individuals from Russia. Every sample yielded at least 6.5 million isolated PBMCs. This clonotype has ten or more counts. Antigen unknown. The source is a man between 18 and 29 years old in good health. V and J are TRBV10-3 and TRBJ2-7; 8 bases are shared with TRBD1. Sequencing input: blood. The chain's CDR3 is CAITPTGVGYEQYF. The CDR3, as DNA: TGTGCCATCACCCCGACAGGGGTAGGCTACGAGCAGTACTTC.